One and the same sample provided the 6 T cell receptor beta chains below, sequenced in a study of T-cell memory formation after mild COVID-19. TCRdb itself ran the 5' RACE reads through MiXCR, one entry per CDR3 protein. The sample contains under 90,000 distinct CDR3 sequences, over 11% of which appear only once. Source material: PBMCs or a T cell subset sorted from them (not recorded which). Every receptor here comes from an adult woman who had mild COVID-19 (a few samples of this study predate the infection). Cell type and time point are not known.

The V gene is TRBV29-1, the J gene TRBJ2-7, with TRBD2 as a possible D gene (5 bases). The germline V gene encodes CDR1 SQVTM and CDR2 ANQGSEA. V was clipped by 3 bases and J by 0 bases, with 12 bases between them. The length of the CDR3 is 14 residues. CDR3 region: CSVDAEGSSYEQYF. Here the CDR3 DNA reads TGCAGCGTTGACGCAGAGGGAAGCTCCTACGAGCAGTACTTC.

This clonotype was seen only a few times. The chain employs TRBV27 and TRBJ2-3; TRBD2 is a possible D gene (6 bases). The CDR3 is 17 amino acids. Germline V gene lookup returns CDR1 MNHEY and CDR2 SMNVEV (reference sequence). V was shortened by 2 bases and J by 0 bases, with 15 bases between the two germline ends. The CDR3 DNA reads as TGTGCCAGCAGTTTAGGCGGGACTGCAATTAGCACAGATACGCAGTATTTT. Its protein product is CASSLGGTAISTDTQYF.

At least ten counts were recorded for this clonotype. The chain's CDR3 is CASSPSQGRNYEQYF. The CDR3 coding sequence is TGTGCCAGCAGCCCAAGCCAAGGACGGAACTACGAGCAGTACTTC. V gene TRBV7-9 combines with J gene TRBJ2-7; no definite D call. Trimming stripped 5 bases from V and 3 bases from J, with 17 bases between. From germline, CDR1 is SEHNR and CDR2 FQNEAQ (reference sequence). The CDR3 covers 15 residues.

The rearrangement joins TRBV7-9 to TRBJ2-1; 9 bases are shared with TRBD2. Losses at the gene ends were 5 bases for V and 0 bases for J; bases not matched to a gene: 5. CDR3 size: 16 residues. Germline V gene data show CDR1 as SEHNR and CDR2 as FQNEAQ (reference sequence). The CDR3 coding sequence is TGTGCCAGCAGCCCCCATAGCGGGAGCTCCTACAATGAGCAGTTCTTC. Translation: CASSPHSGSSYNEQFF.

The CDR3 protein is CSARPASTGELFF. The DNA of the CDR3 is TGCAGTGCTAGACCGGCCTCTACTGGGGAGCTGTTTTTT. The rearrangement uses TRBV20-1 and TRBJ2-2, with unresolved D. CDR1 DFQATT and CDR2 SNEGSKA come from the germline V gene (reference sequence). The V end was cut by 2 bases, the J end by 8 bases, with 12 bases between. This CDR3 has 13 amino acids.

This clonotype was counted between two and nine times. The chain recombines TRBV27 with TRBJ2-5; no reliable D call. Per the germline V gene, CDR1 is MNHEY and CDR2 is SMNVEV (reference sequence). V lost 3 bases to trimming and J lost 5 bases, with 13 bases between them. The CDR3 spans 14 residues. The CDR3 spells CASSLQEMGETQYF. CDR3 DNA: TGTGCCAGCAGTTTGCAGGAAATGGGGGAGACCCAGTACTTC.